The clone carrying this TCR beta chain was seen more than once but under ten times. The target antigen is unknown. This sample was taken from a study of immune cell composition in non-small cell lung cancer. Study-level findings and limits: In adenocarcinoma, maximal tumour-associated clone frequency tracked TIL tumour reactivity. Around 75% of squamous and about 31% of adenocarcinoma cases had tumour-associated clones >0.5%. It was not proven that tumour-reactive clones equal dominant tumour-associated clones.

Sequencing used immunoSEQ multiplex PCR; TCRdb keeps in-frame clones, though not all of them. The table records about 6,700 clones, 67% of them present only once. Normal lung was taken at the farthest possible site, at least 3 cm from tumour. Genomic DNA came from frozen unsorted single-cell suspensions. Germline V gene data show CDR1 as MNHNS and CDR2 as SASEGT. This CDR3 region has 12 residues. V lost 5 bases to trimming and J lost 9 bases, with 13 bases between them. The TCR sequence derives from a human donor with non-small cell lung cancer. The specimen was non-adjacent lung tissue. V and J are TRBV6-1 and TRBJ1-1; possible D gene TRBD1, 5 bases. This chain's CDR3 is CASSFLTAQAFF. The CDR3, as DNA: TGTGCCAGCAGTTTTCTGACAGCCCAAGCTTTCTTT.